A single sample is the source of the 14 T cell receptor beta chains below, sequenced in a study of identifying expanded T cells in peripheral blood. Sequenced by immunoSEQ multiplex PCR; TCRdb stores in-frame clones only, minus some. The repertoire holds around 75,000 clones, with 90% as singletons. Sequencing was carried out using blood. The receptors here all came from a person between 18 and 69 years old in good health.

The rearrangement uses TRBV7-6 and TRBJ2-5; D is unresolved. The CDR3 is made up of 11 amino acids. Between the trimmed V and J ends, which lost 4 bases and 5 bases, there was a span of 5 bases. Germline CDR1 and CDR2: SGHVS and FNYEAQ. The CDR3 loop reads CASSYGETQYF. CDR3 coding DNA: TGTGCCAGCAGCTACGGGGAGACCCAGTACTTC.

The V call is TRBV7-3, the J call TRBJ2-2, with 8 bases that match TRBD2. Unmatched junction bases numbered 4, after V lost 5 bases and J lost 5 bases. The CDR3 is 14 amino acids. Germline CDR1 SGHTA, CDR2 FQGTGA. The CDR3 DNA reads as TGTGCCAGCAGCACTTCTAGCGGGACCGGGGAGCTGTTTTTT. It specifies CASSTSSGTGELFF.

CDR3 loop: CASSSDGSSGNTIYF. CDR3 nucleotide sequence: TGTGCCAGCAGCTCGGACGGTTCCTCTGGAAACACCATATATTTT. This sequence joins TRBV11-3 and TRBJ1-3; no clear D gene. CDR1 and CDR2 from the germline V gene are SGHNT and YENEEA. The CDR3 spans 15 residues. The germline V and J ends were trimmed by 4 bases and 0 bases, with 10 bases remaining between them.

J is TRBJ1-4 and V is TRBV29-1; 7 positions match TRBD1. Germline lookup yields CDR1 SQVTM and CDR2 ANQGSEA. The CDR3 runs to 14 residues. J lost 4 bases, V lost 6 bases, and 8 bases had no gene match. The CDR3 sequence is CSVHLTGSNEKLFF. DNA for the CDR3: TGCAGCGTCCACCTGACAGGGAGTAATGAAAAACTGTTTTTT.

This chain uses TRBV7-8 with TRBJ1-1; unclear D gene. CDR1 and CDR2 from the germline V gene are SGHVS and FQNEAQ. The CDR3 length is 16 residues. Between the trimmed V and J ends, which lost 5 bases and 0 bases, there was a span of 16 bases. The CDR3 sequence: CASSPSELLLNTEAFF. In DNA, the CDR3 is TGTGCCAGCAGCCCAAGTGAGTTACTATTGAACACTGAAGCTTTCTTT.

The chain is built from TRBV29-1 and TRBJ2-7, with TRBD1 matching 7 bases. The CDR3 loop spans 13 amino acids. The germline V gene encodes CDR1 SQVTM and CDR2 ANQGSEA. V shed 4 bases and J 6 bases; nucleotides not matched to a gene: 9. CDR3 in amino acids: CSVGPTGSGEQYF. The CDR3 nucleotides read TGCAGCGTTGGCCCGACAGGGTCTGGCGAGCAGTACTTC.

The CDR3 DNA reads as TGTGCCAGTACTACGGGAGCCGGAAACACCATATATTTT. Translation gives CASTTGAGNTIYF. J is TRBJ1-3 and V is TRBV19; D gene ambiguous. CDR1 LNHDA and CDR2 SQIVND come from the germline V gene (reference sequence). The ends were cut back, 7 bases at V and 4 bases at J, with 11 bases in the middle. The CDR3 runs 13 residues.

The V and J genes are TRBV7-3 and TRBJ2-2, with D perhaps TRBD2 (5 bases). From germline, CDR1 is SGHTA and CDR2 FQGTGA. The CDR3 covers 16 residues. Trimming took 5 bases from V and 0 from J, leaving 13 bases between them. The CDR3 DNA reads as TGTGCCAGCAGCCAACCAGGCGGGTCGAACACCGGGGAGCTGTTTTTT. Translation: CASSQPGGSNTGELFF.

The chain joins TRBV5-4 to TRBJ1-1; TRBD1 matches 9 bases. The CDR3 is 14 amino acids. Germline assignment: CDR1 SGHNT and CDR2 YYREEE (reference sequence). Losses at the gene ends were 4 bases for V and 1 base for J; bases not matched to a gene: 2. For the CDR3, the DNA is TGTGCCAGCAGCCCGGGACAGGGGAACACTGAAGCTTTCTTT. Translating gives CASSPGQGNTEAFF. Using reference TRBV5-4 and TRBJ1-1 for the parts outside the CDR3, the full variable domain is ETGVTQSPTHLIKTRGQQVTLRCSSQSGHNTVSWYQQALGQGPQFIFQYYREEENGRGNFPPRFSGLQFPNYSSELNVNALELDDSALYLCASSPGQGNTEAFFGQGTRLTVV.

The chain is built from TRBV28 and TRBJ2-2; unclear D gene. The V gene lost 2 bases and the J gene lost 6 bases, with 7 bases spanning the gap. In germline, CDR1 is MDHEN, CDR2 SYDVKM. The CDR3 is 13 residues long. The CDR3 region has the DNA TGTGCCAGCAGTTTAACGTCAGCCGGGGAGCTGTTTTTT. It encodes CASSLTSAGELFF.

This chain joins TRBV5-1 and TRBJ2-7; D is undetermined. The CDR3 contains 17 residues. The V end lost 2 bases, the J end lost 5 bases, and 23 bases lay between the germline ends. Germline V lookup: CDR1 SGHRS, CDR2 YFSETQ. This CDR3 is CASSLRSPRTAVDEQYF. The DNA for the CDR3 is TGCGCCAGCAGCTTAAGAAGTCCCAGGACCGCAGTCGACGAGCAGTACTTC.

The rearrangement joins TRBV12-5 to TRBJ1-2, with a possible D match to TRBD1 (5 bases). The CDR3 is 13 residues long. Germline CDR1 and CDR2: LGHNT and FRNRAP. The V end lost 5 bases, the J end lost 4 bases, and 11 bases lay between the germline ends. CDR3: CASGRGQGYGYTF. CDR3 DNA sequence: TGTGCTAGTGGTCGTGGGCAGGGCTATGGCTACACCTTC.

The CDR3 DNA sequence: TGTGCCAGCAGCCTAGAAGGGTACATTCAGTACTTC. Its translation is CASSLEGYIQYF. The rearrangement links TRBV7-2 to TRBJ2-4, with D unclear. In germline, CDR1 is SGHTA, CDR2 FQGNSA. CDR3 length equals 12 residues. V lost 5 bases and J 8 bases, leaving 10 bases between the germline ends.

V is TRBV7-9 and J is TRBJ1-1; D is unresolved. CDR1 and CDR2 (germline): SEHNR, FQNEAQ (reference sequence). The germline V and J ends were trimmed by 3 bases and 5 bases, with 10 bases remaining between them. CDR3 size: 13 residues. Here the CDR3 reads CASSFLERTEAFF. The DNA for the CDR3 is TGTGCCAGCAGCTTCCTTGAGAGGACTGAAGCTTTCTTT.